This T cell receptor beta chain was documented in a study of technical replicates of blood from several donors. This table comes from immunoSEQ multiplex PCR, and its TCRdb copy is limited to in-frame clones, with some not included. The data hold about 58,000 clones, with approximately 94% observed a single time. Germline V gene data show CDR1 as SGHVS and CDR2 as FNYEAQ. Trimming pared 5 bases from V and 4 bases from J, leaving 9 bases between. CDR3 size: 12 residues. What was sequenced was PBMCs. This chain links TRBV7-6 with TRBJ2-7; possibly TRBD2 for D (6 bases). The sequence derives from a human donor in good health. Some clones in this sample may be carry-over from other donors' samples. The CDR3 DNA follows: TGTGCCAGCAGCCCCGGAGGGTACGAGCAGTACTTC. It specifies CASSPGGYEQYF.